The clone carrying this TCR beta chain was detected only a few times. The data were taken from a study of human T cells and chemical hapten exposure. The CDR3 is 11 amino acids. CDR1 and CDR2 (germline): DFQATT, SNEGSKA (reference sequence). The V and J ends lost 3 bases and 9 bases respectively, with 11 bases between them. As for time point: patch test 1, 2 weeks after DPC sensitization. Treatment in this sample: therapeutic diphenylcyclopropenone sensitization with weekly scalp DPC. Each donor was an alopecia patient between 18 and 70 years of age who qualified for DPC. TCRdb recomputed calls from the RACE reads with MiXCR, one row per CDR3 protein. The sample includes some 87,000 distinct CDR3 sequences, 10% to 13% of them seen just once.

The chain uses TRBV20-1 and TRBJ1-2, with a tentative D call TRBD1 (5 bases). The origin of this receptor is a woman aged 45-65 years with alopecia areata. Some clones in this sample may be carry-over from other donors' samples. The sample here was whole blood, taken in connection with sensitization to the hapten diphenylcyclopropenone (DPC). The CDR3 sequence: CSASRDARYTF. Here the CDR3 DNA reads TGCAGTGCTAGTAGGGACGCCCGCTACACCTTC.